This T cell receptor (beta chain) was retrieved from a study of OX40 agonist ivuxolimab in advanced cancers. CDR3 size: 13 residues. The ends were cut back, 3 bases at V and 1 base at J, with 6 bases in the middle. Germline V gene data show CDR1 as SGHAT and CDR2 as FQDESV (reference sequence). Generated by immunoSEQ multiplex PCR, the TCRdb table keeps only in-frame clones and is missing some. The table includes about 52,000 clones, approximately 92% detected once. Study conclusions and caveats: Some nonresponders also had low normalized T-cell clonal expansion.

This clone was counted once. Its antigen is not identified. This TCR was sampled from an adult with an advanced solid tumor such as melanoma, head and neck, liver or kidney cancer. The sample consisted of CD4+ or CD8+ T cells sorted from blood, taken in a trial of the OX40 agonist ivuxolimab. This chain uses TRBV11-1 with TRBJ1-1; TRBD1 is a possible D gene (6 bases). In nucleotides, the CDR3 is TGTGCCAGCAGCTTGACAGGGAACACTGAAGCTTTCTTT. Its protein is CASSLTGNTEAFF.